The subject of this entry is one T cell receptor beta chain. What it binds is not known. CD4+ cells of the naive, central memory, regulatory and stem cell-like memory types were sorted via CD45RO/CCR7/CD25/CD127/CD95/CD27. CDR1 is SNHLY, CDR2 FYNNEI, per germline. The CDR3 length is 12 residues. The V and J ends lost 1 base and 4 bases respectively, with 4 bases between them. The sample is drawn from a study of beta chain features in type 1 diabetes. Isolated RNA was reverse transcribed in full, so expressed TCRB transcripts were sequenced. Repertoires were generated with immunoSEQ multiplex PCR, while TCRdb's copy carries only in-frame clones and drops some. The sample carries about 160,000 clones, approximately 9% recorded once. Findings of the study overall: PCR, the amplification step, might favor shorter templates, equally in patients and controls. Moderate but significant shortening of TCRB CDR3s was recorded in all four CD4+ subsets from Type 1 diabetes patients.

The sequence derives from a woman under 30 in good health. The rearrangement joins TRBV2 to TRBJ1-2; D is undetermined. The sample taken for sequencing was central memory CD4+ T cells from blood. The CDR3 coding sequence is TGTGCCAGCAGTGAAGGCAGCTATGGCTACACCTTC. It specifies CASSEGSYGYTF.